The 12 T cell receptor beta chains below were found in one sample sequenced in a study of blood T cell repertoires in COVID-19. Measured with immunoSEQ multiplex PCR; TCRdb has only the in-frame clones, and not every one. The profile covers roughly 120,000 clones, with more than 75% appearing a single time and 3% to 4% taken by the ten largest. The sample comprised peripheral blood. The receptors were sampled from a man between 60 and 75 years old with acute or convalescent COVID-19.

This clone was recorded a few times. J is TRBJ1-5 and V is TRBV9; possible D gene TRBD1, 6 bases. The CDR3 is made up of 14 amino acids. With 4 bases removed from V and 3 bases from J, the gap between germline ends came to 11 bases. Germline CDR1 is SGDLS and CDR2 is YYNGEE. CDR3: CASSPGQINQPQHF. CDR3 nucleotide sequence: TGTGCCAGCAGCCCGGGACAAATCAATCAGCCCCAGCATTTT.

CDR3 amino acids: CSVTGTVWKETQYF. The DNA for the CDR3 is TGCAGCGTTACCGGGACAGTGTGGAAAGAGACCCAGTACTTC. The chain is built from TRBV29-1 and TRBJ2-5; 7 positions match TRBD1. Germline V gene sequence: CDR1 SQVTM, CDR2 ANQGSEA. The CDR3 is 14 residues long. V lost 5 bases, J lost 3 bases, and 9 bases stayed unmatched.

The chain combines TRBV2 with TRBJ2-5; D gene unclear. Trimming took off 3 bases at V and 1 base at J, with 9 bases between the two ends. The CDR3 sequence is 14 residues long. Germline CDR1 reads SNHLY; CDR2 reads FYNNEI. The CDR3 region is CASSDGGSQETQYF. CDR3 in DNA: TGTGCCAGCAGTGATGGTGGCAGCCAAGAGACCCAGTACTTC.

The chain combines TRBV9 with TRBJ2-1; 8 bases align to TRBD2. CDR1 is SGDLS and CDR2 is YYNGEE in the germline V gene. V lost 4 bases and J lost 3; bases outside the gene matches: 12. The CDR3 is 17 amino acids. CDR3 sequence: CASSPGGGTRGYNEQFF. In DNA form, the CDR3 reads TGTGCCAGCAGCCCCGGGGGAGGGACTAGAGGCTACAATGAGCAGTTCTTC.

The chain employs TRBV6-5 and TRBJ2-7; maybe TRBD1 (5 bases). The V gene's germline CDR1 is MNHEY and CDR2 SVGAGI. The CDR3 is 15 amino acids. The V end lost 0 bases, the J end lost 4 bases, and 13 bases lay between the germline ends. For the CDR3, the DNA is TGTGCCAGCAGTTACTCGTCTGGACAACCATACGAGCAGTACTTC. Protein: CASSYSSGQPYEQYF.

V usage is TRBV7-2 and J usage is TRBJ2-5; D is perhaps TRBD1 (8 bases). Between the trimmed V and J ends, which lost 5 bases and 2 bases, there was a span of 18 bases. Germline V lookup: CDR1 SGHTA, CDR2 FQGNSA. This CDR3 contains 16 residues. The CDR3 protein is CASSPRGLAAQETQYF. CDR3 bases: TGTGCCAGCAGCCCCAGGGGGCTAGCGGCACAAGAGACCCAGTACTTC.

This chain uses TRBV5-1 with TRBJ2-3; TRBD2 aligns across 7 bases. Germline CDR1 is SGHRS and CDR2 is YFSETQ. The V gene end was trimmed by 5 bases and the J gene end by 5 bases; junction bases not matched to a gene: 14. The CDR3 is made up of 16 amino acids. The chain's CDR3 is CASSLAPGGRGDTQYF. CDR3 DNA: TGCGCCAGCAGTCTAGCTCCGGGAGGCCGGGGAGATACGCAGTATTTT.

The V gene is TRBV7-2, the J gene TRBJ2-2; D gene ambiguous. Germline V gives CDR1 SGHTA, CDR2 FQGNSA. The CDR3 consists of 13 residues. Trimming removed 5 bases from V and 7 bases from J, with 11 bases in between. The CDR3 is CASSVLRSGELFF. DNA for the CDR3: TGTGCCAGCAGCGTCCTCCGTAGCGGGGAGCTGTTTTTT.

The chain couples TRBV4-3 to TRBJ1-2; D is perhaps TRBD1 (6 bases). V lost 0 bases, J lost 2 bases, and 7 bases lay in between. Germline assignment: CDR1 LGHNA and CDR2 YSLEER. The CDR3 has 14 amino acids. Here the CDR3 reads CASSQDRGNYGYTF. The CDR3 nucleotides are TGCGCCAGCAGCCAAGACAGGGGAAACTATGGCTACACCTTC.

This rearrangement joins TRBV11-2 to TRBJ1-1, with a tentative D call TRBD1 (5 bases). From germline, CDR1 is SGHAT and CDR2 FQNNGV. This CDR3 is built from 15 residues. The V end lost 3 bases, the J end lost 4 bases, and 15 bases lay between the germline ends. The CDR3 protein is CASSFRGFGGTEAFF. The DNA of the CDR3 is TGTGCCAGCAGCTTTCGGGGGTTTGGGGGCACTGAAGCTTTCTTT.

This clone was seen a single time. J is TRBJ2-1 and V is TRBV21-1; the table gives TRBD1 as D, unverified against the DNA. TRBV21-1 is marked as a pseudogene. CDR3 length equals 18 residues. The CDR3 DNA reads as TGTGCCAGCAGCATCACAGGTGGCTTTATAAGCTCCTACAATGAGCAGTTCTTC. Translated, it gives CASSITGGFISSYNEQFF.

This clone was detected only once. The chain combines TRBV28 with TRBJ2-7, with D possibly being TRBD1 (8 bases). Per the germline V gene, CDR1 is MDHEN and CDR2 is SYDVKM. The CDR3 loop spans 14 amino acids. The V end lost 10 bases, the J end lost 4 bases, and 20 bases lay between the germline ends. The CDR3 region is CATHSTGGVYEQYF. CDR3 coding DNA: TGTGCCACCCACTCTACAGGGGGGGTTTACGAGCAGTACTTC. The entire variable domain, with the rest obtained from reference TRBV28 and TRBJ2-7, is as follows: DVKVTQSSRYLVKRTGEKVFLECVQDMDHENMFWYRQDPGLGLRLIYFSYDVKMKEKGDIPEGYSVSREKKERFSLILESASTNQTSMYLCATHSTGGVYEQYFGPGTRLTVT.